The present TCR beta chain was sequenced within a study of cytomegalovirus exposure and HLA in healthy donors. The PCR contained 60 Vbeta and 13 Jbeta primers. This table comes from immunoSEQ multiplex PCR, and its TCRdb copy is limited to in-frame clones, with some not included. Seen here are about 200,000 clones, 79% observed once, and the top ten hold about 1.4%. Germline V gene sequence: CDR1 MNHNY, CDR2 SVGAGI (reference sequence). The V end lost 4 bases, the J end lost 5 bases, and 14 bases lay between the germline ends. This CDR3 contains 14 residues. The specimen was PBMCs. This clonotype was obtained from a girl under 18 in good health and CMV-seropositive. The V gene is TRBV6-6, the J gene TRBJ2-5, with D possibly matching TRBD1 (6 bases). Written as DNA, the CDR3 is TGTGCCAGCAGTTTCCATACAGGGCCGGAGACCCAGTACTTC. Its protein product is CASSFHTGPETQYF.